Listed below are T cell receptor beta chains from one sample, sequenced in a study of T-cell memory formation after mild COVID-19. TCRdb re-derived calls from the 5' RACE reads in MiXCR, one entry per CDR3 protein. Among around 140,000 distinct CDR3 sequences listed, almost 25% were seen once. The source material was PBMCs or a T cell subset sorted from them (not recorded which). These receptors all stem from an adult woman who had mild COVID-19 (a few samples of this study predate the infection). Cell type and time point are not known. Both conserved end residues are part of each CDR3. The D gene is left open where the match is weak. The size field is filled for only some rows; it gives once, few, many or a size class.

NA	TRBV7-8	TRBJ2-4	few	TGTGCCAGCAGCTTGTTTGGGGGGTTGAACATTCAGTACTTC	CASSLFGGLNIQYF
NA	TRBV2	TRBJ2-5	NA	TGTGCCAGCAGTGAAATCGTTGGCCTACCTCCAGGGACCCAGTACTTC	CASSEIVGLPPGTQYF
NA	TRBV7-2	TRBJ1-2	few	TGTGCCAGCAGCCGCAATCCCCAAAACTCTGCCTATGGCTACACCTTC	CASSRNPQNSAYGYTF
NA	TRBV21-1	TRBJ2-6	once	TGTGCCAGCAGCAAGACGTCGAGAGCGACTGGGGCCAACGTCCTGACTTTC	CASSKTSRATGANVLTF
NA	TRBV29-1	TRBJ2-1	few	TGCAGCGTTGAAGTCGATCAGCGGAGTACTTTCTACAATGAGCAGTTCTTC	CSVEVDQRSTFYNEQFF
TRBD1	TRBV5-1	TRBJ2-7	NA	TGCGCCAGCAGCTTGTATTCTGGGACAGTCACCTACGAGCAGTACTTC	CASSLYSGTVTYEQYF
NA	TRBV7-9	TRBJ2-2	NA	TGTGCCAGCAGAATTACCGGGGAGCTGTTTTTT	CASRITGELFF
NA	TRBV20-1	TRBJ2-7	NA	TGCAGTGCTAGAGAGGGGAGCGGCAACTACGAGCAGTACTTC	CSAREGSGNYEQYF
TRBD2	TRBV6-5	TRBJ2-3	NA	TGTGCCAGCAGTCGCTGGGGACTAGCGGGGGGTACGCAGTATTTT	CASSRWGLAGGTQYF
NA	TRBV5-6	TRBJ2-2	few	TGTGCCAGCAGCGCGGCGGCCGCCGGGGAGCTGTTTTTT	CASSAAAAGELFF
NA	TRBV7-6	TRBJ1-1	NA	TGTGCCAGCAGTAAAGCAGGCCCGAACACTGAAGCTTTCTTT	CASSKAGPNTEAFF
NA	TRBV7-7	TRBJ2-3	few	TGTGCCAGCAGCTTAGCGCTAGGAGATACGCAGTATTTT	CASSLALGDTQYF
TRBD1	TRBV12-3/TRBV12-4	TRBJ2-3	many	TGTGCCAGCAGTCGGGACAGACTCACAGATACGCAGTATTTT	CASSRDRLTDTQYF
TRBD2	TRBV9	TRBJ2-7	NA	TGTGCCAGCAGCGTAGCCTTGGGACTAGCGGGAGGCGAGCAGTACTTC	CASSVALGLAGGEQYF
NA	TRBV24-1	TRBJ2-1	once	TGTGCCACCAGTGATATCGGGACACCCGAAGCGTTCTTC	CATSDIGTPEAFF
TRBD1	TRBV7-9	TRBJ2-7	few	TGTGCCAGCAGCCGGGACAGGGAATATTCCTACGAGCAGTACTTC	CASSRDREYSYEQYF
NA	TRBV4-1	TRBJ2-2	NA	TGCGCCAGCAGCCAATCGTGGCAGGGCGACGGGGAGCTGTTTTTT	CASSQSWQGDGELFF
NA	TRBV12-3/TRBV12-4	TRBJ1-2	few	TGTGCCAGCAGTTTAGCCCCTACAGGGCACTATGGCTACACCTTC	CASSLAPTGHYGYTF
NA	TRBV7-9	TRBJ2-5	few	TGTGCCAGCAGCCCTCCCCAGGGTGTGGAGCAAGAGACCCAGTACTTC	CASSPPQGVEQETQYF
TRBD2	TRBV6-6	TRBJ2-5	NA	TGTGCCAGCAGTCAAACGGGAGGAGAGACCCAGTACTTC	CASSQTGGETQYF
TRBD2	TRBV12-3/TRBV12-4	TRBJ2-5	few	TGTGCCAGCAGTCCCGGGGGACTAGCGGTAGGAGAGACCCAGTACTTC	CASSPGGLAVGETQYF
TRBD1	TRBV9	TRBJ1-1	NA	TGTGCCAGCAGCACGACAGGGACGAATGAAGCTTTCTTT	CASSTTGTNEAFF
TRBD2	TRBV5-1	TRBJ2-1	NA	TGCGCCAGCAGGGGCGGGAGCTACAATGAGCAGTTCTTC	CASRGGSYNEQFF
NA	TRBV6-1	TRBJ2-7	many	TGTGCCAGCAGTGAAAGGGTGGCCATTGGCGAGCAGTACTTC	CASSERVAIGEQYF
NA	TRBV20-1	TRBJ1-1	few	TGCAGTGCCAACTTTGGGGCTGAAGCTTTCTTT	CSANFGAEAFF
TRBD2	TRBV13	TRBJ2-2	many	TGTGCCAGCAGCTCCAGCGGGGGTACCGGGGAGCTGTTTTTT	CASSSSGGTGELFF
NA	TRBV29-1	TRBJ1-1	NA	TGCAGCGTACCCGACACCACTGAAGCTTTCTTT	CSVPDTTEAFF
NA	TRBV7-6	TRBJ2-7	NA	TGTGCCAGCAACCCAGGACGGGGTGAGCAGTACTTC	CASNPGRGEQYF
NA	TRBV5-1	TRBJ1-5	NA	TGCGCCAGCAGCGTCTGGGGGGGACAGCCCCAGCATTTT	CASSVWGGQPQHF
TRBD2	TRBV4-3	TRBJ2-3	NA	TGCGCCAGCAGCCCACAGGGACTAGCGGGCGATACGCAGTATTTT	CASSPQGLAGDTQYF
NA	TRBV6-1	TRBJ2-3	NA	TGTGCCAGCAGTGAACACCGCGACTCGTCCCGTACAGATACGCAGTATTTT	CASSEHRDSSRTDTQYF
NA	TRBV5-5	TRBJ2-7	few	TGTGCCAGCAGCTTGGGGACCGACACAAACTACTACGAGCAGTACTTC	CASSLGTDTNYYEQYF
NA	TRBV4-1	TRBJ1-5	NA	TGCGCCAGCAGCCAAGTTCTGGGGGGAGAGCCCCAGCATTTT	CASSQVLGGEPQHF
NA	TRBV6-5	TRBJ2-2	NA	TGTGCCAGCAGTTACTCGACAGGACTACTGAACACCGGGGAGCTGTTTTTT	CASSYSTGLLNTGELFF
NA	TRBV12-3/TRBV12-4	TRBJ1-1	few	TGTGCCAGCAATTTCGTTCGGAACACTGAAGCTTTCTTT	CASNFVRNTEAFF
TRBD2	TRBV20-1	TRBJ2-1	few	TGCAGTGCTAGAGGATCGACTAGCGAAAGCTCCTACAATGAGCAGTTCTTC	CSARGSTSESSYNEQFF
NA	TRBV6-5	TRBJ2-3	NA	TGTGCCAGCAGGCCATGGGAGTCGGCAGATACGCAGTATTTT	CASRPWESADTQYF
NA	TRBV2	TRBJ2-7	few	TGTGCCAGCAGTGATCCGGGGGCTAGCTACGAGCAGTACTTC	CASSDPGASYEQYF
TRBD1	TRBV5-1	TRBJ2-1	NA	TGCGCCAGCAGCTTGGCCATGGGGACGGGACAGGGTGTGCATGAGCAGTTCTTC	CASSLAMGTGQGVHEQFF
NA	TRBV9	TRBJ2-7	NA	TGTGCCAGCAGCCCTATCTACGGTTACGAGCAGTACTTC	CASSPIYGYEQYF
NA	TRBV20-1	TRBJ2-7	NA	TGCAGCTCGGGAGCCTCCTACGAGCAGTACTTC	CSSGASYEQYF
NA	TRBV7-9	TRBJ1-2	once	TGTGCCAGCAGCTCGGACCGTCTCCAAATCTATGGCTACACCTTC	CASSSDRLQIYGYTF
TRBD1	TRBV25-1	TRBJ2-7	NA	TGTGCCAGCAGTGAATGGGACAGAACCTACGAGCAGTACTTC	CASSEWDRTYEQYF
TRBD2	TRBV7-2	TRBJ2-1	NA	TGTGCCAGCAGCTCCTTAGCGGGAGGGCCATACAATGAGCAGTTCTTC	CASSSLAGGPYNEQFF
NA	TRBV6-5	TRBJ2-7	few	TGTGCCAGCACCCAGTCCCGACAGAATGATTTCGAGCAGTACTTC	CASTQSRQNDFEQYF
TRBD1	TRBV5-6	TRBJ1-1	few	TGTGCCAGCAGCTCTCCGGACAGGGGATACACTGAAGCTTTCTTT	CASSSPDRGYTEAFF
NA	TRBV27	TRBJ2-7	few	TGTGCCAGCAGTTTACTTTTTGGGGATTTCGAGCAGTACTTC	CASSLLFGDFEQYF